The rows below give T cell receptor beta chains drawn from one sample of a study of T-cell reconstitution after alpha-beta-depleted transplantation in children. TCRdb reanalysed the PCR reads using MiXCR and keeps one entry per CDR3 protein. In the table there are 360,000 or so distinct CDR3 sequences, roughly 22% of which are singletons. Material: PBMCs from the stem cell graft donor, obtained from the stem cell graft. These receptors all stem from a human donor who donated a stem cell graft to a child with acute myeloid leukemia. Each CDR3 is given with its conserved first and last residue. The D gene is left open where the match is weak. Where a row states a size, it is once, few, many or the class of an expanded clone; other rows omit it.

V gene: TRBV20-1; D gene: NA; clone size: many; J gene: TRBJ2-5; CDR3 protein: CSAKTKETQYF; CDR3 DNA: TGCAGTGCTAAGACGAAAGAGACCCAGTACTTC
V gene: TRBV13; D gene: NA; clone size: NA; J gene: TRBJ1-1; CDR3 protein: CASSLKANTEAFF; CDR3 DNA: TGTGCCAGCAGCTTAAAAGCGAACACTGAAGCTTTCTTT
V gene: TRBV29-1; D gene: TRBD1; clone size: many; J gene: TRBJ1-2; CDR3 protein: CSVRPGQEYGYTF; CDR3 DNA: TGCAGCGTCAGACCGGGACAGGAGTATGGCTACACCTTC
V gene: TRBV28; D gene: NA; clone size: NA; J gene: TRBJ2-7; CDR3 protein: CASSIAREQYF; CDR3 DNA: TGTGCCAGCAGTATCGCTCGTGAGCAGTACTTC
V gene: TRBV4-1; D gene: NA; clone size: many; J gene: TRBJ2-3; CDR3 protein: CASRHLPLQYF; CDR3 DNA: TGCGCCAGCAGACACCTGCCCCTGCAGTATTTT
V gene: TRBV12-3/TRBV12-4; D gene: TRBD2; clone size: few; J gene: TRBJ2-2; CDR3 protein: CASSPTSGSGELFF; CDR3 DNA: TGTGCCAGCAGCCCGACTAGCGGGAGTGGGGAGCTGTTTTTT
V gene: TRBV5-1; D gene: TRBD2; clone size: NA; J gene: TRBJ2-5; CDR3 protein: CASSLGEGGETQYF; CDR3 DNA: TGCGCCAGCAGCTTGGGGGAGGGAGGAGAGACCCAGTACTTC
V gene: TRBV20-1; D gene: NA; clone size: many; J gene: TRBJ2-7; CDR3 protein: CSARGQGWYEQYF; CDR3 DNA: TGCAGTGCTAGAGGGCAGGGGTGGTACGAGCAGTACTTC
V gene: TRBV15; D gene: TRBD1; clone size: NA; J gene: TRBJ1-1; CDR3 protein: CATSRGYRDRGTEAFF; CDR3 DNA: TGTGCCACCAGCAGAGGTTACCGGGACAGGGGCACTGAAGCTTTCTTT
V gene: TRBV7-9; D gene: TRBD1; clone size: few; J gene: TRBJ2-7; CDR3 protein: CASSAPGTGTYEQYF; CDR3 DNA: TGTGCCAGCAGTGCCCCCGGGACAGGGACCTACGAGCAGTACTTC
V gene: TRBV28; D gene: NA; clone size: few; J gene: TRBJ2-2; CDR3 protein: CASSIGRGTSYTGELFF; CDR3 DNA: TGTGCCAGCTCTATCGGTAGGGGTACCTCCTACACCGGGGAGCTGTTTTTT
V gene: TRBV11-2; D gene: TRBD2; clone size: few; J gene: TRBJ2-1; CDR3 protein: CASSSGLAGGIAYNEQFF; CDR3 DNA: TGTGCCAGCAGCTCAGGACTAGCGGGAGGCATCGCCTACAATGAGCAGTTCTTC
V gene: TRBV6-2/TRBV6-3; D gene: TRBD2; clone size: many; J gene: TRBJ2-6; CDR3 protein: CASSFLAGDYSGANVLTF; CDR3 DNA: TGTGCCAGCAGTTTTTTGGCGGGGGACTACTCTGGGGCCAACGTCCTGACTTTC
V gene: TRBV6-4; D gene: NA; clone size: few; J gene: TRBJ2-1; CDR3 protein: CASSASHTENNEQFF; CDR3 DNA: TGTGCCAGCAGTGCGAGTCACACGGAGAACAATGAGCAGTTCTTC
V gene: TRBV20-1; D gene: NA; clone size: few; J gene: TRBJ2-7; CDR3 protein: CSAAHGGMHYEQYF; CDR3 DNA: TGCAGTGCTGCCCATGGCGGGATGCACTACGAGCAGTACTTC
V gene: TRBV12-3/TRBV12-4; D gene: NA; clone size: NA; J gene: TRBJ1-5; CDR3 protein: CASSRDNYSNQPQHF; CDR3 DNA: TGTGCCAGCAGCCGCGACAATTATAGCAATCAGCCCCAGCATTTT
V gene: TRBV6-5; D gene: NA; clone size: NA; J gene: TRBJ1-4; CDR3 protein: CASSYSAPRGRTNEKLFF; CDR3 DNA: TGTGCCAGCAGTTACTCGGCCCCGAGGGGGAGAACTAATGAAAAACTGTTTTTT
V gene: TRBV27; D gene: NA; clone size: many; J gene: TRBJ2-5; CDR3 protein: CASSLWGAGEETQYF; CDR3 DNA: TGTGCCAGCAGTTTATGGGGGGCAGGGGAGGAGACCCAGTACTTC
V gene: TRBV29-1; D gene: NA; clone size: NA; J gene: TRBJ1-3; CDR3 protein: CSVAVGANSGNTIYF; CDR3 DNA: TGCAGCGTTGCGGTCGGGGCGAACTCTGGAAACACCATATATTTT
V gene: TRBV5-1; D gene: TRBD1; clone size: NA; J gene: TRBJ1-1; CDR3 protein: CASSLMQQGESFF; CDR3 DNA: TGCGCCAGCAGCTTGATGCAACAGGGGGAATCTTTCTTT
V gene: TRBV10-3; D gene: TRBD1; clone size: NA; J gene: TRBJ2-1; CDR3 protein: CAISPLGTGGNEQFF; CDR3 DNA: TGTGCCATCAGCCCGCTAGGGACAGGGGGGAATGAGCAGTTCTTC
V gene: TRBV4-1; D gene: NA; clone size: NA; J gene: TRBJ2-7; CDR3 protein: CASSQTTGHGAYEQYF; CDR3 DNA: TGCGCCAGCAGCCAAACGACCGGACACGGGGCCTACGAGCAGTACTTC
V gene: TRBV7-2; D gene: TRBD2; clone size: many; J gene: TRBJ2-3; CDR3 protein: CASSVGTSGITDTQYF; CDR3 DNA: TGTGCCAGCAGCGTCGGGACTAGCGGAATTACAGATACGCAGTATTTT
V gene: TRBV5-1; D gene: TRBD1; clone size: many; J gene: TRBJ2-3; CDR3 protein: CASSLQGRETDTQYF; CDR3 DNA: TGCGCCAGCAGCCTACAGGGGCGTGAGACAGATACGCAGTATTTT
V gene: TRBV11-1; D gene: TRBD2; clone size: few; J gene: TRBJ2-1; CDR3 protein: CASSLAIGLAYNEQFF; CDR3 DNA: TGTGCCAGCAGCTTAGCTATAGGACTAGCCTACAATGAGCAGTTCTTC
V gene: TRBV27; D gene: TRBD2; clone size: few; J gene: TRBJ2-3; CDR3 protein: CASRIRLAGTDTQYF; CDR3 DNA: TGTGCCAGCAGGATTAGACTAGCGGGCACAGATACGCAGTATTTT
V gene: TRBV5-1; D gene: NA; clone size: few; J gene: TRBJ2-1; CDR3 protein: CASSRVATPLGQFF; CDR3 DNA: TGCGCCAGCAGTCGGGTAGCGACGCCCCTCGGGCAGTTCTTC
V gene: TRBV7-3; D gene: NA; clone size: NA; J gene: TRBJ2-5; CDR3 protein: CASSLNPLLGSKETQYF; CDR3 DNA: TGTGCCAGCAGCTTAAACCCCCTACTGGGATCCAAAGAGACCCAGTACTTC
V gene: TRBV28; D gene: NA; clone size: NA; J gene: TRBJ2-7; CDR3 protein: CASSFPLVYEQYF; CDR3 DNA: TGTGCCAGCAGTTTCCCCCTAGTCTACGAGCAGTACTTC
V gene: TRBV20-1; D gene: NA; clone size: NA; J gene: TRBJ2-7; CDR3 protein: CSALPYKQHYEQYF; CDR3 DNA: TGCAGTGCGCTCCCATATAAGCAGCACTACGAGCAGTACTTC
V gene: TRBV30; D gene: TRBD2; clone size: many; J gene: TRBJ2-3; CDR3 protein: CAWRGLAGADTQYF; CDR3 DNA: TGTGCCTGGAGGGGACTAGCGGGAGCAGATACGCAGTATTTT
V gene: TRBV4-2; D gene: TRBD2; clone size: NA; J gene: TRBJ2-1; CDR3 protein: CASSQVGLAGGFEQFF; CDR3 DNA: TGTGCCAGCAGCCAAGTTGGGCTAGCGGGAGGGTTTGAGCAGTTCTTC
V gene: TRBV18; D gene: TRBD2; clone size: few; J gene: TRBJ2-1; CDR3 protein: CASSPSGITDNEQFF; CDR3 DNA: TGTGCCAGCTCACCTAGCGGGATTACGGACAATGAGCAGTTCTTC
V gene: TRBV7-9; D gene: NA; clone size: few; J gene: TRBJ2-5; CDR3 protein: CASSLVGPVQETQYF; CDR3 DNA: TGTGCCAGCAGCTTAGTAGGACCAGTCCAAGAGACCCAGTACTTC
V gene: TRBV10-3; D gene: NA; clone size: NA; J gene: TRBJ2-7; CDR3 protein: CAISESTLLYEQYF; CDR3 DNA: TGTGCCATCAGTGAGTCGACTTTACTCTACGAGCAGTACTTC
V gene: TRBV29-1; D gene: NA; clone size: many; J gene: TRBJ2-7; CDR3 protein: CSVLGTRGYEQYF; CDR3 DNA: TGCAGCGTGCTAGGGACTCGAGGCTACGAGCAGTACTTC
V gene: TRBV15; D gene: TRBD2; clone size: NA; J gene: TRBJ2-7; CDR3 protein: CATSRDRLASGEQYF; CDR3 DNA: TGTGCCACCAGCAGAGATCGACTAGCGTCGGGCGAGCAGTACTTC
V gene: TRBV29-1; D gene: NA; clone size: many; J gene: TRBJ1-5; CDR3 protein: CSVREGAGNQPQHF; CDR3 DNA: TGCAGCGTCAGAGAAGGGGCAGGGAATCAGCCCCAGCATTTT
V gene: TRBV4-1; D gene: NA; clone size: few; J gene: TRBJ2-1; CDR3 protein: CASSQDRTDWNEQFF; CDR3 DNA: TGCGCCAGCAGCCAAGATAGGACGGACTGGAATGAGCAGTTCTTC
V gene: TRBV27; D gene: NA; clone size: few; J gene: TRBJ2-1; CDR3 protein: CASSVDRGGYNEQFF; CDR3 DNA: TGTGCCAGCAGCGTCGACAGGGGAGGGTACAATGAGCAGTTCTTC
V gene: TRBV29-1; D gene: TRBD1; clone size: NA; J gene: TRBJ2-7; CDR3 protein: CSASQGRYYEQYF; CDR3 DNA: TGCAGCGCCTCACAGGGGCGCTACTACGAGCAGTACTTC